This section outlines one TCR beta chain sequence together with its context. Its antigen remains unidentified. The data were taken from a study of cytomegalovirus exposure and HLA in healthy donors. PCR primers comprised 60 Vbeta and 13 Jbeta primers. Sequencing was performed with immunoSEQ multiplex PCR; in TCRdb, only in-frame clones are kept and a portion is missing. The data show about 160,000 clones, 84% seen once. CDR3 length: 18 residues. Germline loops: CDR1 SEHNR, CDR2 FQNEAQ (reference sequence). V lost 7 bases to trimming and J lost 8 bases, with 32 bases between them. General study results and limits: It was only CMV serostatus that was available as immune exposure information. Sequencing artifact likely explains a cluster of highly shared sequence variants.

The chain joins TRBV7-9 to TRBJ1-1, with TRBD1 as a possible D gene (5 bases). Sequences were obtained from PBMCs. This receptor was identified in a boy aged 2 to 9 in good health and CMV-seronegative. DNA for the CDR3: TGTGCCAGCACGGGGGAGTCTGTCCCGGGGCCGAAGATTAACGAAGCTTTCTTT. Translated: CASTGESVPGPKINEAFF.